This T cell receptor beta chain was recovered during a study of identifying expanded T cells in peripheral blood (dated by TCRdb to between 2018 and 2021). Notes on the research overall: Four technical replicates, made by sequencing separate aliquots from the same pool of genomic DNA, were compared pairwise. The study at large found these results: The binomial model flagged approximately 1.1 differentially abundant clones between technical replicates but 15 to 17 over around two weeks and 19 over roughly 4 weeks. The authors expected biological variance in healthy repertoires might increase further over much longer intervals such as months to years. The beta-binomial model significantly reduced the number of clones called differentially abundant and the false-positive rate across all healthy-donor time intervals. In all healthy donors, the variance in clone template counts between samples taken two weeks apart rose significantly as total template count increased.

The immunoSEQ Assay, which relies on bias-controlled multiplex PCR amplification of genomic DNA, was used to profile TCRbeta CDR3 regions. From the authors' description of their analysis: The absolute abundance of each unique TCRbeta CDR3 region was quantified after sequences were collapsed and filtered. Differential abundance was tested with two models: a binomial (Fisher-equivalent) model and a beta-binomial model that adds time-dependent variance fitted from healthy donors. Any clone with fewer than 5 combined templates was excluded, and a clone was called differentially abundant if its Benjamini-Hochberg FDR was below 0.01. In the beta-binomial model, variance was expressed as a function of the total template count across the two samples, in the form v = (b*log(k)+a)^2. The immuneACCESS repertoire file appears here via TCRdb, limited to in-frame rearrangements. These files lack a portion of the clones; in checked studies, under half of the deficit traces to unresolved V genes, and the cause of the others is not known. The DNA was the basis for D and trimming; V, J and clone size are from that table. The sample table lists under 95,000 clones, over 75% of them with a count of one. The ten largest clonotypes hold around 3% of the sample.

A note on this clone: Its antigen target is currently unknown. The sample holds no much larger clone one base away, and base qualities are not on file.

The CDR3, from cysteine to phenylalanine, totals 14 residues. Only the CDR3 DNA is retained, 42 bases long and in frame from the first base. The V and J ends are trimmed by 6 bases and 4 bases, leaving 16 bases between them. CDR1 MNHEY and CDR2 SVGAGI were looked up in the germline V gene. No immune events, such as infections, were documented for the healthy donors during the collection period. Blood repertoires from healthy donors were used as a training cohort for calibrating time-dependent variance in a beta-binomial model of differential abundance of T-cell clones. There were roughly 10 healthy donors in the training cohort, of whom 3 were female and 7 were male. Donor ages ranged from about 29 to 65 years, with an average of 43 years. Whole blood was collected from each healthy donor at three time points spaced approximately 2 weeks apart and obtained from a commercial supplier. Genomic DNA was extracted from unsorted whole blood for immunosequencing.

The sequencing input was blood. The chain joins TRBV6-5 to TRBJ2-7; the D region possibly corresponds to TRBD1 (6 bases align). This TCR was sampled from a person aged 18-70 years in good health. The nucleotide sequence reads TGTGCCAGCAGGTCACAGGGAGTGTCGTACGAGCAGTACTTC. It codes for CASRSQGVSYEQYF.